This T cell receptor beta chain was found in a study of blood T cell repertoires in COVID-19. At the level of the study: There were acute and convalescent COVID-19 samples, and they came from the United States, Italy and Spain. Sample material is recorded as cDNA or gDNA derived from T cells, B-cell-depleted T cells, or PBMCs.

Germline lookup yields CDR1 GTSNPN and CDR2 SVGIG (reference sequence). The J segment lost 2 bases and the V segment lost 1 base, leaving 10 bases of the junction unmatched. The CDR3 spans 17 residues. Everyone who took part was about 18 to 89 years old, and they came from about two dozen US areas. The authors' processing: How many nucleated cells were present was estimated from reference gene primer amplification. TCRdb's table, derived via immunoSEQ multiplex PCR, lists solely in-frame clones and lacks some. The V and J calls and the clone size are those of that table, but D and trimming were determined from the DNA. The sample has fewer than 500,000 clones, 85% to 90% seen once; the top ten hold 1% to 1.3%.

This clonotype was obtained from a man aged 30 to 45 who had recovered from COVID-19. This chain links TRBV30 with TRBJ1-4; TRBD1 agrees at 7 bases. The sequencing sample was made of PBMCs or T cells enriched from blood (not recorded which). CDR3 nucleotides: TGTGCCTGGAGTGGTTTCCAGGGGGTCGTGACTAATGAAAAACTGTTTTTT. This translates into CAWSGFQGVVTNEKLFF.